This entry features one T cell receptor (beta chain) sequence. The data belong to a study of technical replicates of blood from four donors. From germline, CDR1 is LGHNA and CDR2 YNFKEQ. The CDR3 totals 17 residues. The germline V and J ends were trimmed by 0 bases and 2 bases, with 15 bases remaining between them. Assay: immunoSEQ multiplex PCR; the TCRdb copy retains only in-frame clones and omits some. This sample yields tens of thousands of clones, of which 75% to 95% are seen a single time; 0.3% to 0.45% belongs to the top ten. The source material was T cells isolated from PBMCs. This sequence originates from a human donor in good health. Some clones in this sample may be carry-over from other donors' samples. The chain uses TRBV4-2 and TRBJ2-3, with D tentatively TRBD2 (6 bases). The CDR3: CASSQDRASANTDTQYF. The DNA for the CDR3 is TGTGCCAGCAGCCAAGATCGGGCTAGCGCCAACACAGATACGCAGTATTTT.